The source of this TCR beta chain is a study of blood T cells in healthy people across ages. From germline, CDR1 is SGHTA and CDR2 FQGNSA. This CDR3 has 12 residues. V was clipped by 4 bases and J by 8 bases, with 9 bases between them. The second PCR ran about 6 to 11 cycles with a sample-barcoded 5' primer and J-beta primers. One entry per CDR3 protein, called by TCRdb with MiXCR from the 5' RACE reads. The repertoire consists of roughly 2 million distinct CDR3 sequences, with about 49% occurring once and the leading ten covering less than 2.5%. This receptor was identified in a woman between 40 and 50 years old in good health. The rearrangement links TRBV7-2 to TRBJ1-3; tentatively, D is TRBD1 (5 bases). Sequenced: blood. This CDR3 reads CASSSQGDTIYF. The DNA for the CDR3 is TGTGCCAGCAGCTCCCAAGGGGACACCATATATTTT.